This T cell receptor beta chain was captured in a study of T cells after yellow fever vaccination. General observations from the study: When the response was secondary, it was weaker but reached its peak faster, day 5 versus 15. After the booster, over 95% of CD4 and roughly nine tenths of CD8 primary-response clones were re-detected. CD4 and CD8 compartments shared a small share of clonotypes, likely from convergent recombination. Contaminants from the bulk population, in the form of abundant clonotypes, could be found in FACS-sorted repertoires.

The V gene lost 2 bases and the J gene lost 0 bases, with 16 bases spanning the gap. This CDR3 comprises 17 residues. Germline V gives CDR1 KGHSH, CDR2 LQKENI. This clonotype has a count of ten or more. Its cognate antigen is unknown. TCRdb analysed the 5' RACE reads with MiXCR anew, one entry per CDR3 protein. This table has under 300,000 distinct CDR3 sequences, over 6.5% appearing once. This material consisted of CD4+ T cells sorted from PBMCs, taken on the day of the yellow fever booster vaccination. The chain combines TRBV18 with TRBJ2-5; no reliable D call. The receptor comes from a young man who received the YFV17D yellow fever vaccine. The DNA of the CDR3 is TGTGCCAGCTCACCAAGAACGAGGCAGGTTGACCAAGAGACCCAGTACTTC. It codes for CASSPRTRQVDQETQYF. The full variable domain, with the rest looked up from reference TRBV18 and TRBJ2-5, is NAGVMQNPRHLVRRRGQEARLRCSPMKGHSHVYWYRQLPEEGLKFMVYLQKENIIDESGMPKERFSAEFPKEGPSILRIQQVVRGDSAAYFCASSPRTRQVDQETQYFGPGTRLLVL.